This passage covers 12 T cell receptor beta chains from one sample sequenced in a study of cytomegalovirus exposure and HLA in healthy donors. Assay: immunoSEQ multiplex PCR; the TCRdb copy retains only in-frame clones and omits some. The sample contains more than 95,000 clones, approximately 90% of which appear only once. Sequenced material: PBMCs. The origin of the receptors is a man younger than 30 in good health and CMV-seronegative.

CDR3 sequence reads: CASSIQGAPYGYTF. Here the CDR3 DNA reads TGCGCCAGCAGCATACAGGGGGCGCCGTATGGCTACACCTTC. The chain combines TRBV5-1 with TRBJ1-2; 9 positions agree with TRBD1. V shed 4 bases, J shed 5 bases, and the junction held 6 bases outside the gene matches. CDR3 size: 14 residues. Germline V gene lookup returns CDR1 SGHRS and CDR2 YFSETQ.

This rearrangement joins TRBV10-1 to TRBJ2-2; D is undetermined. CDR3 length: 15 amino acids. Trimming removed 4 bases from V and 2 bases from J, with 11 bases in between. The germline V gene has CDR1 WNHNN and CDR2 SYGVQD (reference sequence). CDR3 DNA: TGCGCCAGCAGTGGTAGTGTACCAAACACCGGGGAGCTGTTTTTT. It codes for CASSGSVPNTGELFF.

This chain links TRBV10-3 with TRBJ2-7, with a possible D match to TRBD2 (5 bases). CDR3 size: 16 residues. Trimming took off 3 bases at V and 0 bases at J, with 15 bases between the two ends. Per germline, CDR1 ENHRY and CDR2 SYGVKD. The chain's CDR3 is CAISEGLGGSSYEQYF. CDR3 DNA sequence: TGTGCCATCAGTGAAGGGTTAGGAGGATCCTCCTACGAGCAGTACTTC.

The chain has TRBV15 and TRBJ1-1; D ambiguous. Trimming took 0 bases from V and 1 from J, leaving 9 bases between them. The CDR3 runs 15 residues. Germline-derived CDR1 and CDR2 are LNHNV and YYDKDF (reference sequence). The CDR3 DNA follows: TGTGCCACCAGCAGAGATTTATCGGGGAACACTGAAGCTTTCTTT. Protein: CATSRDLSGNTEAFF.

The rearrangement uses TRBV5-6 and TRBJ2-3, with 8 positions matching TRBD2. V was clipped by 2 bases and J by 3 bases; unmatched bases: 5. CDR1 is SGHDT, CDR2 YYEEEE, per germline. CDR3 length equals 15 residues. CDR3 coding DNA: TGTGCCAGCAGCTTTGCGGGGGGTTTAACAGATACGCAGTATTTT. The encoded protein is CASSFAGGLTDTQYF. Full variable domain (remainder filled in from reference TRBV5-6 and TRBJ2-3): DAGVTQSPTHLIKTRGQQVTLRCSPKSGHDTVSWYQQALGQGPQFIFQYYEEEERQRGNFPDRFSGHQFPNYSSELNVNALLLGDSALYLCASSFAGGLTDTQYFGPGTRLTVL.

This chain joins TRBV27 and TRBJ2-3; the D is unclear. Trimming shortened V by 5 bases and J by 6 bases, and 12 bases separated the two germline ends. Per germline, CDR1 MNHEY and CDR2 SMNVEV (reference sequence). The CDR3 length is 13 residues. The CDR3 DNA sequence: TGTGCCAGCAGTCCTCTACTTCCGGATACGCAGTATTTT. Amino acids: CASSPLLPDTQYF.

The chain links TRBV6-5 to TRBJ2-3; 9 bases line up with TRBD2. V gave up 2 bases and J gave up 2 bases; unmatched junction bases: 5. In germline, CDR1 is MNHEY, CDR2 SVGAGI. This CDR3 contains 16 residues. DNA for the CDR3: TGTGCCAGCAGTTACGGAACTAGCGGGCACACAGATACGCAGTATTTT. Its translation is CASSYGTSGHTDTQYF.

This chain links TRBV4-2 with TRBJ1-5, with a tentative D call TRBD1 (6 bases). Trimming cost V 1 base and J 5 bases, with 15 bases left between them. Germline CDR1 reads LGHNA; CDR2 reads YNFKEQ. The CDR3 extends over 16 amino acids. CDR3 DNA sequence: TGTGCCAGCAGCCAAGCCGCCAGGGGCTTGGATCAGCCCCAGCATTTT. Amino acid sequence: CASSQAARGLDQPQHF.

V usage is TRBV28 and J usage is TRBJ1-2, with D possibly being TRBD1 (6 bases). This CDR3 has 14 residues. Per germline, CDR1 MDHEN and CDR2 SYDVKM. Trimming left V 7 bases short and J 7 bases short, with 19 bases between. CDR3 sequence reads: CASTIGQWEGGYTF. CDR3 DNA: TGTGCCAGCACTATAGGACAGTGGGAGGGTGGCTACACCTTC.

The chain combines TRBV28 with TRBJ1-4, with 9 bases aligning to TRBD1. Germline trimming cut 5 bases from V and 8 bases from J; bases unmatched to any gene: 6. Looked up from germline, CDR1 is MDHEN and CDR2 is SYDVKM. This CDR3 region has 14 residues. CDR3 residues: CASSGTGPDEKLFF. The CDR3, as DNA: TGTGCCAGCAGTGGGACAGGGCCAGACGAAAAACTGTTTTTT.

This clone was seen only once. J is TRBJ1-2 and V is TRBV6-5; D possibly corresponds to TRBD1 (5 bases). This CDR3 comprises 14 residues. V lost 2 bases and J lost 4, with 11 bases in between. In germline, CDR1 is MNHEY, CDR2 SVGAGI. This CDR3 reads CASSYRGLIYGYTF. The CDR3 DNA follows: TGTGCCAGCAGTTACAGGGGATTAATCTATGGCTACACCTTC.

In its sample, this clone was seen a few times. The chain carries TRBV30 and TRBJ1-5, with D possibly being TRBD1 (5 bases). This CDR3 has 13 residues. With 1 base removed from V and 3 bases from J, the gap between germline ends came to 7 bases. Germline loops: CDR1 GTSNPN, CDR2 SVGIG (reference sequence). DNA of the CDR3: TGTGCCTGGAGTGGCGGACACAATCAGCCCCAGCATTTT. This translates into CAWSGGHNQPQHF.